Sequencing of this TCR beta chain was carried out in a study of blood T cell repertoires in COVID-19. This CDR3 has 16 amino acids. V shed 4 bases and J 0 bases; nucleotides not matched to a gene: 6. The germline CDR1 and CDR2 sequences are KGHSH and LQKENI. The data were produced by immunoSEQ multiplex PCR, yet TCRdb's version contains in-frame clones alone and is incomplete. Altogether 150,000 to 200,000 clones are present, about 82% being singletons, with the ten largest covering roughly 9.1%. Those enrolled, adults aged roughly 18 to 89 years, came from about two dozen US areas. The TCR comes from a woman aged 25 to 39 who had recovered from COVID-19. Material: PBMCs or T cells enriched from blood (not recorded which). V gene TRBV18 combines with J gene TRBJ1-1; TRBD1 aligns across 9 bases. The CDR3 coding sequence is TGTGCCAGCTCACTCGGGACAGGGAGCGTGAACACTGAAGCTTTCTTT. Protein product: CASSLGTGSVNTEAFF.